The 26 T cell receptor beta chains below come from one sample, sequenced in a study of CD4 and CD8 cells across lung adenocarcinoma regions. Each CDR3 protein gets one entry after TCRdb re-called the PCR reads with MiXCR. The sample yields around 3,800 distinct CDR3 sequences, around 58% seen once. Sequenced sample: CD4+ T cells from the center of a lung tumor. Receptors originate from a male donor with lung adenocarcinoma. The CD4 and CD8 labels of this study may be unreliable.

The V call is TRBV7-2, the J call TRBJ2-3; TRBD2 matches 13 bases. The length of the CDR3 is 16 residues. With V trimmed by 6 bases and J by 3 bases, 6 bases remained unmatched. CDR1 and CDR2 from the germline V gene are SGHTA and FQGNSA. DNA of the CDR3: TGTGCCAGCAGTCCATCACTAGCGGGGGGGACAGATACGCAGTATTTT. The encoded protein is CASSPSLAGGTDTQYF.

In this sample, this clonotype turned up a few times. The genes are TRBV4-3 and TRBJ1-5; D is unresolved. V was clipped by 0 bases and J by 2 bases, with 11 bases between them. This CDR3 contains 16 residues. The germline V gene encodes CDR1 LGHNA and CDR2 YSLEER. DNA of the CDR3: TGCGCCAGCAGCCAAGATACGGGAACAGGCAATCAGCCCCAGCATTTT. This sequence encodes CASSQDTGTGNQPQHF.

Concerning this clonotype itself: One end of the junction is discordant with germline, which a read error may explain. V gene TRBV6-5 combines with J gene TRBJ2-3, with a tentative D call TRBD2 (5 bases). The length of the CDR3 is 15 residues. Germline V gene sequence: CDR1 MNHEY, CDR2 SVGAGI. DNA for the CDR3: TGTGCCAGGGGTTACGGGGAGAGAGGCGAAGAGACGCAGTATTTC. Its protein is CARGYGERGEETQYF.

The table lists this clonotype with a count of one. One end of the junction is discordant with germline, which a read error may explain. This rearrangement joins TRBV24-1 to TRBJ2-3; TRBD2 agrees at 7 bases. The CDR3 has 19 amino acids. Per germline, CDR1 KGHDR and CDR2 SFDVKD. The CDR3 nucleotides are TGTGCCACCAGTGACCCCGTGGGGTCTGGGGGGGGGAACCAAGATACCCAGTATTTT. Translating it yields CATSDPVGSGGGNQDTQYF.

The chain has TRBV6-1 and TRBJ1-5; possibly TRBD1 for D (5 bases). The V gene's germline CDR1 is MNHNS and CDR2 SASEGT. Trimming took off 1 base at V and 6 bases at J, with 7 bases between the two ends. The CDR3 is 13 amino acids. Here the CDR3 DNA reads TGTGCCAGCAGTGAAGGACAGCTTCAGCCCCAGCATTTT. This encodes CASSEGQLQPQHF.

Note on this clonotype: At one of its ends the junction is not consistent with the germline gene, which may arise from a read error. V and J are TRBV7-2 and TRBJ2-3; 8 bases are shared with TRBD2. The V gene's germline CDR1 is SGHTA and CDR2 FQGNSA. CDR3 length: 15 amino acids. CDR3 amino acids: CASGLGAGAKDTQYF. The DNA for the CDR3 is TGTGCCAGCGGCTTGGGAGCGGGAGCCAAAGATACGCAGTATTTT.

The chain is built from TRBV12-3 or TRBV12-4 and TRBJ2-5; weak D call: TRBD2 (6 bases). The DNA end is more similar to TRBJ2-1, so the J call may be wrong. The CDR3 has 13 residues. CDR3 in amino acids: CASSRGTPPGQFF. CDR3 nucleotides: TGTGCCAGCAGTCGTGGGACTCCTCCCGGGCAGTTCTTC.

The chain is built from TRBV6-1 and TRBJ2-7, with 10 bases aligning to TRBD2. The germline gives CDR1 MNHNS, CDR2 SASEGT. The J segment lost 1 base and the V segment lost 11 bases, leaving 17 bases of the junction unmatched. The CDR3 consists of 17 residues. The CDR3 loop is CAGTMSSGRGLSYEQYF. CDR3 DNA sequence: TGTGCCGGCACCATGTCTAGCGGGAGAGGGCTATCCTACGAGCAGTACTTC.

The gene calls are TRBV12-3 or TRBV12-4 and TRBJ2-3, with D possibly being TRBD1 (5 bases). Trimming left V 5 bases short and J 0 bases short, with 12 bases between. This CDR3 spans 15 amino acids. The chain's CDR3 is CASSPRAVSTDTQYF. CDR3 nucleotide sequence: TGTGCCAGCAGTCCCAGGGCGGTAAGCACAGATACGCAGTATTTT.

This chain joins TRBV7-6 and TRBJ2-1; tentatively, D is TRBD1 (6 bases). Germline CDR1 and CDR2: SGHVS and FNYEAQ. V lost 3 bases to trimming and J lost 7 bases, with 10 bases between them. CDR3 size: 13 residues. In DNA, the CDR3 is TGTGCCAGCAGCTTTACAGGGTTTAATGAGCAGTTCTTC. This translates into CASSFTGFNEQFF. Together with reference TRBV7-6 and TRBJ2-1, the CDR3 gives the full variable domain: GAGVSQSPRYKVTKRGQDVALRCDPISGHVSLYWYRQALGQGPEFLTYFNYEAQQDKSGLPNDRFSAERPEGSISTLTIQRTEQRDSAMYRCASSFTGFNEQFFGPGTRLTVL.

On this clonotype: Germline and junction disagree at one end, which may indicate a read error. This chain uses TRBV6-5 with TRBJ2-2, with D tentatively TRBD1 or TRBD2 (5 bases each). The CDR3 totals 15 residues. The germline gives CDR1 MNHEY, CDR2 SVGAGI. The CDR3 protein is CASSHGCAGTRELFF. The CDR3 nucleotides are TGTGCCAGCAGTCACGGCTGTGCCGGCACCAGGGAGCTGTTCTTC.

Of note for this clonotype: One end of the junction does not line up with germline, which may come from a read error. This chain uses TRBV6-1 with TRBJ1-1; D is ambiguous. Germline CDR1 reads MNHNS; CDR2 reads SASEGT. The CDR3 contains 13 residues. The CDR3 protein is CASSVSANNEAFF. The CDR3 DNA is TGTGCCAGCAGTGTCTCAGCGAACAATGAAGCTTTCTTC.

The CDR3: CASSFNNGELFF. CDR3 bases: TGTGCCAGCAGTTTCAATAACGGGGAGCTGTTTTTT. V gene TRBV12-3 or TRBV12-4 combines with J gene TRBJ2-2; D gene ambiguous. The CDR3 covers 12 residues. Trimming took off 3 bases at V and 7 bases at J, with 6 bases between the two ends.

The rearrangement joins TRBV6-5 to TRBJ2-5, with 9 nucleotides matching TRBD1. The end of the DNA is better explained by TRBJ2-7, so the J call may be wrong. CDR1 is MNHEY and CDR2 is SVGAGI in the germline V gene. The CDR3 is 14 residues long. CDR3 DNA: TGTGCCAGCAGTTACGGGACAGGGATGAACGAGCAGTACTTC. It translates to CASSYGTGMNEQYF.

V is TRBV11-3 and J is TRBJ2-1; unclear D gene. The CDR3 length is 12 residues. V was clipped by 6 bases and J by 2 bases, with 5 bases between them. Germline V lookup: CDR1 SGHNT, CDR2 YENEEA. DNA of the CDR3: TGTGCCAGCAGAGCTACCTACAATGAGCAGTTCTTC. Translated, it gives CASRATYNEQFF.

The chain carries TRBV6-1 and TRBJ1-4; 7 nucleotides align to TRBD1. V trimming: 2 bases; J trimming: 3 bases; junction bases outside the gene matches: 15. CDR3 length: 19 residues. Germline CDR1 and CDR2: MNHNS and SASEGT. CDR3 residues: CASSEPGWDRPAANEKLFF. The DNA of the CDR3 is TGTGCCAGCAGTGAACCGGGTTGGGACAGACCTGCGGCTAATGAAAAACTGTTTTTT.

This clonotype has only a few counts. The chain employs TRBV6-1 and TRBJ1-2; a possible D gene is TRBD1 (6 bases). Trimming took 5 bases from V and 8 from J, leaving 12 bases between them. Germline-derived CDR1 and CDR2 are MNHNS and SASEGT. The CDR3 is made up of 12 amino acids. The CDR3 coding sequence is TGTGCCAGCAGTACAGGGCCCAGCGGCTACACCTTC. This translates into CASSTGPSGYTF.

This clonotype is termed medium-sized. The J gene is TRBJ2-3, the V gene TRBV6-1, with 15 bases lining up with TRBD2. Trimming took 2 bases from V and 5 from J; bases not matched to a gene: 8. Germline loops: CDR1 MNHNS, CDR2 SASEGT. This CDR3 has 18 amino acids. For the CDR3, the DNA is TGTGCCAGCAGTGAATATGGACTAGCGGGAGGGTGGCAAGATACGCAGTATTTT. Amino acid sequence: CASSEYGLAGGWQDTQYF.

Comment on this clonotype: The germline gene is not matched at one end of the junction; a read error may be the cause. V gene TRBV25-1 combines with J gene TRBJ2-3; TRBD2 might be the D (5 bases). The CDR3 loop spans 16 amino acids. Germline V gene sequence: CDR1 MGHDK, CDR2 SYGVNS. Here the CDR3 reads CASSAAAVGAKDTQYF. Here the CDR3 DNA reads TGTGCCAGCAGTGCGGCGGCGGTGGGAGCTAAAGATACGCAGTATTTC.

The chain links TRBV6-1 to TRBJ2-1; tentatively, D is TRBD2 (6 bases). The CDR3 loop spans 12 amino acids. V lost 3 bases and J lost 9, with 9 bases in between. CDR1 and CDR2 from the germline V gene are MNHNS and SASEGT. The CDR3 sequence: CASSESGSEQFF. CDR3 nucleotide sequence: TGTGCCAGCAGTGAGTCCGGGAGTGAGCAGTTCTTC.

This chain uses TRBV4-2 with TRBJ2-1, with 11 bases matching TRBD2. The trim removed 0 bases at V and 4 bases at J, leaving 5 bases unmatched. The CDR3 runs to 17 residues. Germline CDR1 is LGHNA and CDR2 is YNFKEQ. CDR3 sequence: CASSQETSGSWYNEQFF. CDR3 nucleotides: TGTGCCAGCAGCCAAGAAACTAGCGGGAGTTGGTACAATGAGCAGTTCTTC.

This clonotype has just one count. The V and J genes are TRBV6-1 and TRBJ1-4; tentatively, D is TRBD1 (6 bases). V was shortened by 3 bases and J by 8 bases, with 16 bases between the two germline ends. CDR3 length equals 15 residues. Germline V gene data show CDR1 as MNHNS and CDR2 as SASEGT. The CDR3 bases are TGTGCCAGCAGTGACTGGGCAGGGGCCCGCGAAAAACTGTTTTTT. This encodes CASSDWAGAREKLFF.

This chain joins TRBV4-1 and TRBJ1-6; 10 positions agree with TRBD1. Trimming cost V 0 bases and J 9 bases; bases outside gene matches: 2. The germline CDR1 and CDR2 sequences are MGHRA and YSYEKL. The CDR3 covers 15 residues. CDR3 in amino acids: CASSQEGQGLSPLHF. The CDR3 region has the DNA TGCGCCAGCAGCCAAGAGGGACAGGGGCTTTCACCCCTCCACTTT.

J is TRBJ2-1 and V is TRBV6-1; D perhaps matches TRBD2 (5 bases). The CDR3 runs to 16 residues. Per germline, CDR1 MNHNS and CDR2 SASEGT. Trimming took 0 bases from V and 0 from J, leaving 9 bases between them. CDR3 coding DNA: TGTGCCAGCAGTGAAGCTCGAGGGTTCTCCTACAATGAGCAGTTCTTC. Translation gives CASSEARGFSYNEQFF.

The V and J genes are TRBV6-1 and TRBJ2-7; 10 nucleotides agree with TRBD2. Judging by the DNA end, TRBJ2-5 fits better; the J call may be wrong. The CDR3 runs 14 residues. Germline CDR1 and CDR2: MNHNS and SASEGT. CDR3 in amino acids: CASRVAGGRETQYF. The CDR3 DNA is TGTGCCAGCAGGGTAGCGGGGGGACGAGAGACCCAGTACTTC.

The chain recombines TRBV6-1 with TRBJ2-1; 7 nucleotides match TRBD1. The germline V gene encodes CDR1 MNHNS and CDR2 SASEGT. With 2 bases clipped from V and 8 bases from J, the junction kept 12 bases outside the gene matches. This CDR3 spans 16 amino acids. The CDR3 here is CASSERAPGQLHEQFF. As DNA, the CDR3 is TGTGCCAGCAGTGAACGGGCACCGGGACAGCTGCATGAGCAGTTCTTC.